This passage covers 32 T cell receptor beta chains from one sample sequenced in a study of spatial heterogeneity in lung cancer. MiXCR was run by TCRdb on the 5' RACE reads, yielding one entry per CDR3 protein. The sample carries roughly 80,000 distinct CDR3 sequences, 10% to 15% recorded once. The time point: sample taken at primary tumor resection. The sequenced material consisted of unsorted whole RNA from tumor, nontumor lung or frozen PBMC. The specimen comprised PBMCs, sampled at surgery. The receptors stem from a male donor with early-stage non-small cell lung cancer.

This clonotype came up a few times. The gene calls are TRBV11-2 and TRBJ1-1, with 8 bases that match TRBD1. This CDR3 is 14 amino acids long. Trimming took 3 bases from V and 2 from J; bases not matched to a gene: 2. In germline, CDR1 is SGHAT, CDR2 FQNNGV. The CDR3 protein is CASSLTGANTEAFF. The DNA for the CDR3 is TGTGCCAGCAGCTTGACAGGGGCCAACACTGAAGCTTTCTTT.

Only a few counts were recorded for this clonotype. J is TRBJ1-4 and V is TRBV29-1; D possibly corresponds to TRBD1 (5 bases). The germline gives CDR1 SQVTM, CDR2 ANQGSEA. V was clipped by 4 bases and J by 0 bases, with 15 bases between them. The CDR3 loop spans 16 amino acids. The CDR3 loop reads CSVGRGGGATNEKLFF. Here the CDR3 DNA reads TGCAGCGTTGGGAGGGGTGGAGGTGCAACTAATGAAAAACTGTTTTTT. Together with reference TRBV29-1 and TRBJ1-4, the CDR3 gives the full variable domain: SAVISQKPSRDICQRGTSLTIQCQVDSQVTMMFWYRQQPGQSLTLIATANQGSEATYESGFVIDKFPISRPNLTFSTLTVSNMSPEDSSIYLCSVGRGGGATNEKLFFGSGTQLSVL.

This clonotype was recorded a few times. The rearrangement joins TRBV2 to TRBJ2-1; 8 bases agree with TRBD1. Germline-derived CDR1 and CDR2 are SNHLY and FYNNEI. The ends lost 7 bases at V and 8 bases at J; junction bases unmatched: 10. The CDR3 has 14 amino acids. The CDR3 DNA reads as TGTGCCAGCATGGAGGACAGGGCAGACGATGAGCAGTTCTTC. This translates into CASMEDRADDEQFF.

The chain is built from TRBV12-3 or TRBV12-4 and TRBJ1-2; D is perhaps TRBD1 (6 bases). The CDR3 is 14 amino acids. Trimming cost V 2 bases and J 7 bases, with 14 bases left between them. The CDR3 sequence is CASSLPGTIGGYTF. The CDR3 nucleotides read TGTGCCAGCAGTTTACCCGGGACAATCGGTGGCTACACCTTC.

The chain joins TRBV25-1 to TRBJ2-5, with D possibly matching TRBD2 (5 bases). The CDR3 covers 17 residues. The germline V gene encodes CDR1 MGHDK and CDR2 SYGVNS. With 0 bases removed from V and 4 bases from J, the gap between germline ends came to 18 bases. CDR3 DNA: TGTGCCAGCAGTGAATATCAAGTTCTCCGGGGAAGAGAGACCCAGTACTTC. It translates to CASSEYQVLRGRETQYF.

Only a few counts were recorded for this clonotype. The chain is built from TRBV12-3 or TRBV12-4 and TRBJ2-3, with 7 nucleotides matching TRBD2. The trim removed 3 bases at V and 4 bases at J, leaving 7 bases unmatched. The CDR3 consists of 15 residues. The CDR3 region is CASSLERGMPDTQYF. CDR3 DNA: TGTGCCAGCAGTTTGGAGCGGGGTATGCCAGATACGCAGTATTTT.

This chain connects TRBV9 to TRBJ2-7; D may be TRBD1 (5 bases). Trimming removed 1 base at V and 0 bases at J, with 14 bases between. The CDR3 sequence is 16 residues long. Germline V CDR1 and CDR2: SGDLS, YYNGEE. The chain's CDR3 is CASSVNGAGTSYEQYF. The DNA of the CDR3 is TGTGCCAGCAGCGTAAATGGGGCAGGTACCTCCTACGAGCAGTACTTC.

This clonotype is deemed medium-sized. The CDR3 is CASSKQTLEAFF. CDR3 DNA: TGTGCCAGCAGCAAACAGACCCTTGAAGCTTTCTTT. The chain combines TRBV13 with TRBJ1-1; D is undetermined. Trimming cost V 5 bases and J 7 bases, with 11 bases left between them. Germline CDR1 and CDR2: PRHDT and FYEKMQ (reference sequence). The CDR3 runs to 12 residues.

This clonotype was detected a few times. J is TRBJ1-6 and V is TRBV25-1, with a weak D call TRBD1 (5 bases). The CDR3 sequence is 18 residues long. Germline V gene sequence: CDR1 MGHDK, CDR2 SYGVNS. V lost 1 base and J 3 bases, leaving 16 bases between the germline ends. This CDR3 is CASSESGLRQGYNSPLHF. The DNA of the CDR3 is TGTGCCAGCAGTGAATCGGGGTTACGGCAGGGCTATAATTCACCCCTCCACTTT.

In DNA form, the CDR3 reads TGCAGCGTCCAGGGGGACACTGAGGGCACAGATACGCAGTATTTT. Its translation is CSVQGDTEGTDTQYF. This sequence joins TRBV29-1 and TRBJ2-3, with TRBD1 matching over 7 bases. Germline assignment: CDR1 SQVTM and CDR2 ANQGSEA. The trim removed 6 bases at V and 1 base at J, leaving 10 bases unmatched. This CDR3 spans 15 amino acids.

This clonotype has only a few counts. This chain links TRBV7-9 with TRBJ1-1; tentative D call: TRBD1 (5 bases). The CDR3 totals 13 residues. Germline CDR1 SEHNR, CDR2 FQNEAQ (reference sequence). The germline V and J ends were trimmed by 1 base and 10 bases, with 13 bases remaining between them. The CDR3 region has the DNA TGTGCCAGCAGCTTAGGGGAAGCAGGGCGAGCTTTCTTT. Its protein is CASSLGEAGRAFF.

This clonotype appeared a few times. The chain links TRBV24-1 to TRBJ2-1, with D possibly being TRBD2 (6 bases). The germline V gene has CDR1 KGHDR and CDR2 SFDVKD. V gave up 5 bases and J gave up 4 bases, with 14 bases separating them. The CDR3 covers 15 residues. CDR3 in amino acids: CATSGLGGLYNEQFF. The CDR3 coding sequence is TGTGCCACCAGTGGCCTGGGAGGTCTTTACAATGAGCAGTTCTTC.

This sequence joins TRBV25-1 and TRBJ1-1, with D possibly being TRBD1 (5 bases). Trimming stripped 2 bases from V and 4 bases from J, with 17 bases between. Germline CDR1 is MGHDK and CDR2 is SYGVNS. CDR3 size: 16 residues. This CDR3 is CASSEARGLGLTEAFF. In DNA, the CDR3 is TGTGCCAGCAGTGAAGCAAGGGGACTGGGCCTCACTGAAGCTTTCTTT.

The chain carries TRBV14 and TRBJ2-7; 10 bases fit TRBD2. This CDR3 is 19 amino acids long. V dropped 1 base and J dropped 2; count of bases not matched to a gene: 14. Germline CDR1 SGHDN, CDR2 FVKESK. CDR3 amino acids: CASSQAPWASGSQPYEQYF. As DNA, the CDR3 is TGTGCCAGCAGCCAAGCGCCTTGGGCTAGCGGGAGCCAACCCTACGAGCAGTACTTC.

This clonotype has a handful of counts. CDR3 loop: CASSPRSQGLEQYF. CDR3 bases: TGTGCCAGCAGCCCCCGTTCCCAGGGCTTGGAGCAGTACTTC. V is TRBV7-2 and J is TRBJ2-7; tentative D call: TRBD1 (5 bases). Germline CDR1 SGHTA, CDR2 FQGNSA. The CDR3 totals 14 residues. The germline V and J ends were trimmed by 5 bases and 7 bases, with 18 bases remaining between them.

This chain uses TRBV29-1 with TRBJ2-2, with 7 bases identical to TRBD2. The CDR3 contains 15 residues. Trimming cost V 7 bases and J 0 bases; bases outside gene matches: 8. CDR1 is SQVTM, CDR2 ANQGSEA, per germline. CDR3 amino acids: CSALPRGANTGELFF. CDR3 bases: TGCAGCGCTCTCCCACGGGGGGCGAACACCGGGGAGCTGTTTTTT.

The chain couples TRBV20-1 to TRBJ2-7; D may be TRBD1 or TRBD2 (5 bases each). Germline V gene sequence: CDR1 DFQATT, CDR2 SNEGSKA (reference sequence). V shed 3 bases and J shed 4 bases, with 16 bases lying between them. This CDR3 comprises 14 residues. DNA for the CDR3: TGCAGTGCTAGTTCCGGGGCGAGGACGTACGAGCAGTACTTC. Translated, it gives CSASSGARTYEQYF.

Points on this clonotype: This may stem from a read error, because a much larger clone lies one nucleotide away. The chain joins TRBV18 to TRBJ2-5; D is undetermined. The V end lost 0 bases, the J end lost 2 bases, and 4 bases lay between the germline ends. The CDR3 has 13 residues. CDR1 is KGHSH, CDR2 LQKENI, per germline. The CDR3 DNA is TGTGCCAGCTCACCACCACAGCAAGAGACCCAGTACTTC. It translates to CASSPPQQETQYF. Filled out from reference TRBV18 and TRBJ2-5, the complete variable domain reads NAGVMQNPRHLVRRRGQEARLRCSPMKGHSHVYWYRQLPEEGLKFMVYLQKENIIDESGMPKERFSAEFPKEGPSILRIQQVVRGDSAAYFCASSPPQQETQYFGPGTRLLVL.

This clonotype appeared many times. V gene TRBV4-2 combines with J gene TRBJ2-2, with TRBD1 matching 7 bases. Looked up from germline, CDR1 is LGHNA and CDR2 is YNFKEQ. Trimming removed 4 bases from V and 1 base from J; junction bases left unmatched: 3. The CDR3 extends over 15 amino acids. CDR3 bases: TGTGCCAGCAGCCCACGGACAGGGAACACCGGGGAGCTGTTTTTT. Its protein is CASSPRTGNTGELFF.

This clonotype was detected only a few times. The V and J genes are TRBV20-1 and TRBJ1-2; D is uncertain. Trimming took off 2 bases at V and 3 bases at J, with 10 bases between the two ends. The CDR3 covers 13 residues. Germline assignment: CDR1 DFQATT and CDR2 SNEGSKA (reference sequence). The CDR3 region has the DNA TGCAGTGCTAGAAATAACAGCTACTATGGCTACACCTTC. Its protein is CSARNNSYYGYTF.

The CDR3 DNA is TGTGCCAGTAGCTTTTGGGGCCAAAGCAATCAGCCCCAGCATTTT. The encoded protein is CASSFWGQSNQPQHF. The chain has TRBV19 and TRBJ1-5, with a weak D call TRBD1 (5 bases). Germline V gene data show CDR1 as LNHDA and CDR2 as SQIVND (reference sequence). The CDR3 spans 15 residues. Trimming removed 6 bases from V and 1 base from J, with 13 bases in between.

This clonotype was counted many times. The V call is TRBV7-9, the J call TRBJ2-1; TRBD1 is a possible D gene (6 bases). In germline, CDR1 is SEHNR, CDR2 FQNEAQ (reference sequence). The CDR3 spans 15 residues. The V gene lost 5 bases and the J gene lost 5 bases, with 16 bases spanning the gap. CDR3 sequence reads: CASSPRDRLNNEQFF. The CDR3 region has the DNA TGTGCCAGCAGCCCCCGCGACAGGCTAAACAATGAGCAGTTCTTC.

This clonotype was counted at least ten times. V usage is TRBV2 and J usage is TRBJ2-2; no definite D call. Trimming pared 2 bases from V and 3 bases from J, leaving 4 bases between. Germline loops: CDR1 SNHLY, CDR2 FYNNEI. This CDR3 region has 13 residues. CDR3 protein: CASSERDTGELFF. In nucleotides, the CDR3 is TGTGCCAGCAGTGAAAGGGACACCGGGGAGCTGTTTTTT.

The sample holds a few counts of this clonotype. This sequence joins TRBV11-1 and TRBJ1-4, with unresolved D. The CDR3 totals 14 residues. Per germline, CDR1 SGHAT and CDR2 FQDESV (reference sequence). V was trimmed by 5 bases and J by 0 bases, leaving 7 bases between them. This chain's CDR3 is CASSEGTTNEKLFF. CDR3 sequence (DNA): TGTGCCAGCAGCGAGGGAACAACTAATGAAAAACTGTTTTTT.

This clonotype was seen a handful of times. The gene calls are TRBV4-1 and TRBJ2-1, with unresolved D. V dropped 4 bases and J dropped 6 bases, with 16 bases sitting between them. The CDR3 runs 15 residues. Germline V gene lookup returns CDR1 MGHRA and CDR2 YSYEKL. The CDR3 reads CASSLFTSRGNEQFF. CDR3 bases: TGCGCCAGCAGCCTGTTCACTTCTAGAGGCAATGAGCAGTTCTTC.

This chain uses TRBV15 with TRBJ2-2; no definite D call. Trimming removed 4 bases at V and 0 bases at J, with 9 bases between. CDR1 is LNHNV and CDR2 is YYDKDF in the germline V gene (reference sequence). The CDR3 is 15 residues long. The CDR3 nucleotides are TGTGCCACCAGCAATGGCAGAGCGAACACCGGGGAGCTGTTTTTT. As protein: CATSNGRANTGELFF.

This clonotype has just a few counts. The CDR3 bases are TGCGCCAGCAGCCGTGGAGAAATCGGGGGACTAGCGGGCAACAATGAGCAGTTCTTC. Translated, it gives CASSRGEIGGLAGNNEQFF. V is TRBV5-1 and J is TRBJ2-1; 12 positions agree with TRBD2. Trimming removed 4 bases from V and 5 bases from J; junction bases left unmatched: 16. CDR1 SGHRS and CDR2 YFSETQ come from the germline V gene. This CDR3 comprises 19 residues.

The gene calls are TRBV23-1 and TRBJ1-6; a possible D gene is TRBD1 (5 bases). TRBV23-1 falls under the ORF class, with uncertain function. V lost 3 bases to trimming and J lost 5 bases, with 11 bases between them. This CDR3 spans 15 amino acids. The CDR3 is CASSQNRNNNSPLHF. The CDR3 nucleotides read TGCGCCAGCAGTCAGAACAGGAATAATAATTCACCCCTCCACTTT.

The rearrangement uses TRBV7-2 and TRBJ1-2, with 9 nucleotides matching TRBD1. The germline gives CDR1 SGHTA, CDR2 FQGNSA. The V segment lost 1 base and the J segment 8 bases; nucleotides outside the gene matches: 8. There are 15 residues in the CDR3. Here the CDR3 DNA reads TGTGCCAGCAGCTTAGTGACAGGGGGTGGAAGAGGCTACACCTTC. Its protein is CASSLVTGGGRGYTF.

The chain carries TRBV5-6 and TRBJ1-6, with 9 bases aligning to TRBD1. This CDR3 spans 16 amino acids. Germline CDR1 and CDR2: SGHDT and YYEEEE. V was clipped by 4 bases and J by 7 bases; unmatched bases: 9. The CDR3 DNA reads as TGTGCCAGCAGCCCCGGGACAGGGTGGTTGAATTCACCCCTCCACTTT. Encoded protein: CASSPGTGWLNSPLHF. The variable domain in full, completed from reference TRBV5-6 and TRBJ1-6, reads DAGVTQSPTHLIKTRGQQVTLRCSPKSGHDTVSWYQQALGQGPQFIFQYYEEEERQRGNFPDRFSGHQFPNYSSELNVNALLLGDSALYLCASSPGTGWLNSPLHFGNGTRLTVT.

The V call is TRBV7-9, the J call TRBJ2-7; unclear D gene. V dropped 1 base and J dropped 2 bases, with 9 bases sitting between them. The CDR3 runs to 14 residues. Germline V gene data show CDR1 as SEHNR and CDR2 as FQNEAQ (reference sequence). The CDR3 region is CASSLGPVPYEQYF. The CDR3, as DNA: TGTGCCAGCAGCTTAGGACCCGTACCCTACGAGCAGTACTTC.

This clonotype was seen a few times. The chain is built from TRBV29-1 and TRBJ2-2, with D tentatively TRBD2 (5 bases). Trimming left V 4 bases short and J 7 bases short, with 13 bases between. Germline V gene data show CDR1 as SQVTM and CDR2 as ANQGSEA. CDR3 length: 13 residues. This chain's CDR3 is CSVVRTGGGELFF. CDR3 DNA: TGCAGCGTTGTAAGGACTGGTGGCGGGGAGCTGTTTTTT.